This TCR beta chain was sequenced in a study of regulatory T cells. The PCR used 52 TRBV and 13 TRBJ primers. Repertoires were generated with immunoSEQ multiplex PCR, while TCRdb's copy carries only in-frame clones and drops some. The data show almost 30,000 clones, approximately 90% seen once. This CDR3 comprises 13 residues. From germline, CDR1 is MNHNS and CDR2 SASEGT. Trimming cost V 5 bases and J 5 bases, with 13 bases left between them. To note about this clone: The antigen remains undetermined.

Patients aged 2 to 39 years had fewer naive and more memory CD4+ and CD8+ T cells. General study findings and limits: Patient repertoires had restricted TRB V-J pairs and skewed V and J usage, most in Tregs. In CD3G-deficient patients, conventional CD4+ T cells were enriched for hydrophobic CDR3 residues at positions 6 and 7.

The TCR comes from a young adult with CD3G deficiency. What was sequenced was conventional CD4+ T cells sorted from blood. The chain has TRBV6-1 and TRBJ2-7; D gene ambiguous. Written as DNA, the CDR3 is TGTGCCAGCAGTAGTAACAGAGGCAACGAGCAGTACTTC. This codes for CASSSNRGNEQYF.